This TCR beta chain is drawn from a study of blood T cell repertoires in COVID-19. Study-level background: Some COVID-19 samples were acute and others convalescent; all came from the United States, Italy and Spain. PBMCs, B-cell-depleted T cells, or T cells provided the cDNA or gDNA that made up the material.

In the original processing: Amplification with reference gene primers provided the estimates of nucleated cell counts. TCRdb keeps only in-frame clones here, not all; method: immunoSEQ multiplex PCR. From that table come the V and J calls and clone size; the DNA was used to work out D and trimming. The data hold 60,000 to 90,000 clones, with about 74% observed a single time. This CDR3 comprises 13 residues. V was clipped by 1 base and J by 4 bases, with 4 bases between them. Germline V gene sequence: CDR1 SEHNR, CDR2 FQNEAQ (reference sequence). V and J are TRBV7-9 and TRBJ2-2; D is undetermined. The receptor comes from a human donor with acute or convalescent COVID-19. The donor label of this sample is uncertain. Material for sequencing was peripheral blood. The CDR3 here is CASSLEATGELFF. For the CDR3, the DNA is TGTGCCAGCAGCTTAGAAGCCACCGGGGAGCTGTTTTTT.